Each of the 6 T cell receptor beta chains below was sequenced from the same sample in a study of shared clonotypes between healthy human individuals. Naive CD8 isolation took CD45RO-negative cells positively selected for CCR7 and excluded terminally differentiated effector memory CD45RA+ cells. The assay was immunoSEQ multiplex PCR, and TCRdb's table has in-frame clones only and misses some. The sample has about 820,000 clones; 80% to 95% are singletons. The sequencing sample was made of naive CD8+ T cells sorted from blood. These receptors came from a young man in good health.

In its sample, this clone was seen once. This may come from a read error, since a much larger clone is one base off. The chain has TRBV11-2 and TRBJ2-3, with no clear D. This CDR3 is built from 13 residues. CDR1 is SGHAT and CDR2 is FQNNGV in the germline V gene. Trimming took 5 bases from V and 0 from J, leaving 6 bases between them. The CDR3 coding sequence is TGTGCCAGCAGCCCCGCTAGCACAGATACGCAGTATTTT. It translates to CASSPASTDTQYF.

The rearrangement uses TRBV14 and TRBJ2-2, with D hard to call. The CDR3 sequence is 16 residues long. Trimming cost V 3 bases and J 2 bases, with 13 bases left between them. Germline-derived CDR1 and CDR2 are SGHDN and FVKESK. The CDR3, as DNA: TGTGCCAGCAGCCACCGCGTCGGCAGTAACACCGGGGAGCTGTTTTTT. Protein sequence: CASSHRVGSNTGELFF.

The chain links TRBV4-2 to TRBJ1-5; 10 nucleotides align to TRBD1. CDR3 length equals 17 residues. Germline CDR1 and CDR2: LGHNA and YNFKEQ. Losses at the gene ends were 2 bases for V and 0 bases for J; bases not matched to a gene: 4. The DNA for the CDR3 is TGTGCCAGCAGCCAATATGACAGGGGGCTTAGCAATCAGCCCCAGCATTTT. Protein product: CASSQYDRGLSNQPQHF.

V gene TRBV5-8 combines with J gene TRBJ2-7; 7 positions agree with TRBD2. The CDR3 has 14 amino acids. The trim removed 4 bases at V and 0 bases at J, leaving 4 bases unmatched. The germline CDR1 and CDR2 sequences are SGHTS and YDEGEE. The CDR3 sequence is CASSLGTNSYEQYF. The CDR3 DNA sequence: TGTGCCAGCAGCCTCGGGACTAACTCCTACGAGCAGTACTTC.

The chain carries TRBV7-8 and TRBJ2-7; 8 bases line up with TRBD2. The CDR3 has 18 amino acids. CDR1 and CDR2 from the germline V gene are SGHVS and FQNEAQ. Unmatched junction bases numbered 18, after V lost 6 bases and J lost 2 bases. Here the CDR3 reads CASRSGGSRPDPPYEQYF. In nucleotides, the CDR3 is TGTGCCAGCAGGTCGGGGGGGTCTCGCCCTGACCCGCCCTACGAGCAGTACTTC.

The chain uses TRBV7-9 and TRBJ2-1; 7 bases agree with TRBD1. This CDR3 has 16 residues. CDR1 and CDR2 (germline): SEHNR, FQNEAQ (reference sequence). V was pared by 4 bases and J by 0 bases, with 6 bases of the junction left unmatched. This chain's CDR3 is CASSSPRGISYNEQFF. CDR3 in DNA: TGTGCCAGCAGCTCCCCCAGGGGGATCTCCTACAATGAGCAGTTCTTC.